This T cell receptor beta chain originates from a study of response to subunit inactivated influenza vaccine. TCRdb reprocessed the RT-PCR reads with MiXCR, giving one entry per CDR3 protein. The table shows a few hundred thousand distinct CDR3 sequences, with about 15% occurring only once. The CDR3 covers 14 residues. CDR1 LGHDT and CDR2 YNNKEL come from the germline V gene (reference sequence). Trimming took 4 bases from V and 4 from J; bases not matched to a gene: 2. This rearrangement joins TRBV3-1 to TRBJ2-3; 10 bases match TRBD2. The starting material was PBMCs from blood, obtained approximately 12 days after vaccination. The origin of this receptor is a man aged 45-60 years who received an inactivated influenza vaccine. The CDR3 sequence is CASSRLAGPDTQYF. CDR3 DNA: TGTGCCAGCAGCCGACTAGCGGGCCCAGATACGCAGTATTTT.